The 12 T cell receptor beta chains given below trace back to one sample, sequenced in a study of blood T cell repertoires in COVID-19. Repertoires were generated with immunoSEQ multiplex PCR, while TCRdb's copy carries only in-frame clones and drops some. The sample has around 170,000 clones, roughly 70% seen once; the top ten hold 2.5% to 3.5%. The sequenced sample consisted of peripheral blood. These receptor sequences come from a woman aged 80 or over with acute or convalescent COVID-19.

V gene TRBV4-1 combines with J gene TRBJ2-3, with 9 bases fitting TRBD1. This CDR3 is built from 16 residues. CDR1 MGHRA and CDR2 YSYEKL come from the germline V gene. V lost 0 bases to trimming and J lost 3 bases; unmatched junction nucleotides: 4. CDR3 sequence: CASSQEWGQGTDTQYF. The CDR3, as DNA: TGCGCCAGCAGCCAAGAATGGGGACAGGGAACAGATACGCAGTATTTT.

This clone has just a few counts. This chain joins TRBV20-1 and TRBJ2-1; the D is unclear. CDR3 length: 12 residues. Deletions cut 3 bases from V and 5 bases from J, with 8 bases between. Germline CDR1 is DFQATT and CDR2 is SNEGSKA (reference sequence). The CDR3 here is CSASRLNNEQFF. Here the CDR3 DNA reads TGCAGTGCTAGTCGTCTAAACAATGAGCAGTTCTTC.

CDR3 sequence (DNA): TGTGCCAGCAGTGCCGGGACAGGGATTTTTTCTGGGGCCAACGTCCTGACTTTC. Translated, it gives CASSAGTGIFSGANVLTF. The genes are TRBV2 and TRBJ2-6, with 9 nucleotides matching TRBD1. Germline assignment: CDR1 SNHLY and CDR2 FYNNEI. The CDR3 has 18 amino acids. After removal of 4 bases from V and 1 base from J, the junction contained 8 bases not matched to a gene.

The chain links TRBV6-6 to TRBJ2-3, with TRBD1 as a possible D gene (6 bases). From germline, CDR1 is MNHNY and CDR2 SVGAGI (reference sequence). CDR3 length: 16 residues. V was pared by 0 bases and J by 1 base, with 11 bases between. The CDR3 DNA sequence: TGTGCCAGCAGTTACTCGGGCAGGGGCCGCACAGATACGCAGTATTTT. This encodes CASSYSGRGRTDTQYF.

The chain employs TRBV14 and TRBJ2-7; the D gene is possibly TRBD1 (5 bases). This CDR3 spans 14 amino acids. Trimming left V 0 bases short and J 1 base short, with 7 bases between. CDR1 is SGHDN and CDR2 is FVKESK in the germline V gene. The CDR3 sequence: CASSQDPGSYEQYF. The CDR3 nucleotides read TGTGCCAGCAGCCAAGATCCAGGGTCCTACGAGCAGTACTTC. Based on the CDR3 plus reference TRBV14 and TRBJ2-7, the full variable domain is EAGVTQFPSHSVIEKGQTVTLRCDPISGHDNLYWYRRVMGKEIKFLLHFVKESKQDESGMPNNRFLAERTGGTYSTLKVQPAELEDSGVYFCASSQDPGSYEQYFGPGTRLTVT.

The sample holds one count of this clone. The V call is TRBV4-2, the J call TRBJ2-7; the D gene is possibly TRBD2 (5 bases). Looked up from germline, CDR1 is LGHNA and CDR2 is YNFKEQ. V gave up 0 bases and J gave up 6 bases, with 12 bases separating them. CDR3 length: 14 residues. The CDR3 spells CASSQDRVAREQYF. The CDR3 nucleotides are TGTGCCAGCAGCCAAGATAGAGTAGCGCGCGAGCAGTACTTC.

The chain joins TRBV30 to TRBJ2-3; 11 bases are a match to TRBD2. CDR3 length: 15 residues. Germline V gives CDR1 GTSNPN, CDR2 SVGIG (reference sequence). V trimming: 4 bases; J trimming: 2 bases; junction bases outside the gene matches: 5. CDR3 loop: CAWNLAGGTTDTQYF. The CDR3, as DNA: TGTGCCTGGAACCTAGCGGGAGGAACCACAGATACGCAGTATTTT.

This sequence joins TRBV28 and TRBJ1-2; D not certain. The CDR3 consists of 16 residues. Germline V CDR1 and CDR2: MDHEN, SYDVKM. V dropped 5 bases and J dropped 4 bases, with 20 bases sitting between them. This CDR3 is CASSADGGWLRYGYTF. The CDR3 region has the DNA TGTGCCAGCAGTGCCGACGGAGGATGGCTGCGCTATGGCTACACCTTC.

The J gene is TRBJ2-2, the V gene TRBV18; TRBD2 matches 7 bases. The CDR3 extends over 15 amino acids. Trimming at V came to 2 bases and at J to 1 base, leaving 1 base not matched to a gene. Germline V CDR1 and CDR2: KGHSH, LQKENI. This CDR3 is CASSPLAGNTGELFF. In DNA, the CDR3 is TGTGCCAGCTCACCATTAGCGGGGAACACCGGGGAGCTGTTTTTT.

The rearrangement uses TRBV10-1 and TRBJ2-2; 7 bases are shared with TRBD1. CDR1 is WNHNN, CDR2 SYGVQD, per germline (reference sequence). The CDR3 totals 13 residues. The trim removed 8 bases at V and 3 bases at J, leaving 3 bases unmatched. In nucleotides, the CDR3 is TGCGCCAGCGGGGACAGATACACCGGGGAGCTGTTTTTT. Its protein product is CASGDRYTGELFF.

This sequence joins TRBV28 and TRBJ2-7, with 8 bases that match TRBD2. The V and J ends lost 4 bases and 6 bases, in that order; junction bases with no gene match: 8. The germline V gene encodes CDR1 MDHEN and CDR2 SYDVKM. This CDR3 contains 14 residues. CDR3 sequence: CASSWLGLGGEQYF. The DNA for the CDR3 is TGTGCCAGCAGTTGGCTGGGACTAGGAGGCGAGCAGTACTTC.

The chain carries TRBV7-8 and TRBJ1-3, with a possible D match to TRBD1 (5 bases). The CDR3 runs to 13 residues. The V gene's germline CDR1 is SGHVS and CDR2 FQNEAQ. V gave up 5 bases and J gave up 3 bases, with 8 bases separating them. The CDR3 spells CASSQGLGNTIYF. The DNA for the CDR3 is TGTGCCAGCAGCCAGGGACTTGGAAACACCATATATTTT.